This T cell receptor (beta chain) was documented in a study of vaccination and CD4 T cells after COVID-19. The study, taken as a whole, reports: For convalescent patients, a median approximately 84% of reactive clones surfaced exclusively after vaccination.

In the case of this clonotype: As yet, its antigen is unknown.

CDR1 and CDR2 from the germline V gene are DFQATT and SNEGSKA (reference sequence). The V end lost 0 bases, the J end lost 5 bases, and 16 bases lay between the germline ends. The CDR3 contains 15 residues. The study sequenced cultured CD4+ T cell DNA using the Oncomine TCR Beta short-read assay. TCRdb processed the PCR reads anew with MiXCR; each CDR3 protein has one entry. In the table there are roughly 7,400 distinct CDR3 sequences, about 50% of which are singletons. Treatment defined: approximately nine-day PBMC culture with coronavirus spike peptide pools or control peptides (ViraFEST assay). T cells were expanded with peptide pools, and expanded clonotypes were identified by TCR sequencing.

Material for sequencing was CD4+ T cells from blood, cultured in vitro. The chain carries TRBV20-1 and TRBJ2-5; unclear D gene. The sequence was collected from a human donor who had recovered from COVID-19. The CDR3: CSARDLHSKEETQYF. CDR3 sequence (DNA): TGCAGTGCTAGAGATCTCCACTCCAAGGAGGAGACCCAGTACTTC.